The subject of this entry is one TCR beta chain. The data are from a study of blood T cell repertoires in COVID-19. Study summary: Some COVID-19 samples were acute and others convalescent; all came from the United States, Italy and Spain. Nucleic acid was either cDNA or gDNA, and it came from T cells, B-cell-depleted T cells, or PBMCs.

In the study's own analysis: Amplified reference gene primers provided the basis for estimating nucleated cell counts. Clones were read by immunoSEQ multiplex PCR, and TCRdb kept only the in-frame ones, dropping some. V, J and clone size derive from that table, while D and trimming were established from the DNA sequence. This table has about 300,000 clones, 70% to 90% appearing once. Germline assignment: CDR1 SGHTA and CDR2 FQGTGA. After removal of 4 bases from V and 2 bases from J, the junction contained 7 bases not matched to a gene. The CDR3 runs to 15 residues. Sequenced: peripheral blood. This chain joins TRBV7-3 and TRBJ1-1, with 7 positions matching TRBD1. The TCR sequence derives from a man between 65 and 80 years old with acute or convalescent COVID-19. The CDR3 DNA reads as TGTGCCAGCAGCTCCTCAGGGGGTGGCAACACTGAAGCTTTCTTT. Encoded protein: CASSSSGGGNTEAFF.